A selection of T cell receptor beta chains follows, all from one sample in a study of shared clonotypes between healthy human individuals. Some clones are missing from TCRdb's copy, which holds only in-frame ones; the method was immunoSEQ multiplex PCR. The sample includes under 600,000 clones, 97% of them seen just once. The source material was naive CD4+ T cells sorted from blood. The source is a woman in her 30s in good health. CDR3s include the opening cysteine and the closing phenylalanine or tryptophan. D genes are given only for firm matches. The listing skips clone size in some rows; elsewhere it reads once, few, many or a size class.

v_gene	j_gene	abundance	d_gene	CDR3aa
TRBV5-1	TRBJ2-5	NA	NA	CASSEQLQETQYF
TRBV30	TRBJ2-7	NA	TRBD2	CALSAGDPYEQYF
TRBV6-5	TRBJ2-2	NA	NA	CASSYANTGELFF
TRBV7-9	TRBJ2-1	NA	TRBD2	CASSPGTRQFF
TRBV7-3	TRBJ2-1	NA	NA	CASSFFGNSPNEQFF
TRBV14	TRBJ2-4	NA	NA	CASSQAQKNIQYF
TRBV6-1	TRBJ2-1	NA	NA	CASRDRGDSYNEQFF
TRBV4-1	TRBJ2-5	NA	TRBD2	CASSPTSGILLEQYF
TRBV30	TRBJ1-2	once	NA	CAWADGNYGYTF
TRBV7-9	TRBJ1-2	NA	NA	CASSSGQLYGYTF
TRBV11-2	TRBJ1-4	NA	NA	CASSSRFGATNEKLFF
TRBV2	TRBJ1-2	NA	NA	CASCQTEANYGYTF
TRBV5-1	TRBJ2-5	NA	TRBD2	CASSLHSREDQYF
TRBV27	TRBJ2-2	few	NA	CASSSTGELFF
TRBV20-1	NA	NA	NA	CSAATAYEQYF
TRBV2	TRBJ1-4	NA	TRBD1	CASSEARTGDEKLFF
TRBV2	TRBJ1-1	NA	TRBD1	CASRDRAGSTEAFF
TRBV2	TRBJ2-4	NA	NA	CASKGFNIQYF
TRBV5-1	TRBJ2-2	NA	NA	CASSLVPGSVGELFF
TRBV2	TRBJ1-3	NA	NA	CASSVGASGNTIYF
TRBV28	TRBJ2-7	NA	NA	CASSLPLPGADEQYF
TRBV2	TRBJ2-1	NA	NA	CASSGYNEQFF
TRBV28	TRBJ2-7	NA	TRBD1	CASSWDRVRREQYF
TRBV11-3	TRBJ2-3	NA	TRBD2	CASSFGLAEGTDTQYF
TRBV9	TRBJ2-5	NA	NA	CASSVSNQETQYF
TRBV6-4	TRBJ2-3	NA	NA	CASSGVASTDTQYF
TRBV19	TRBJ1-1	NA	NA	CASSIGVGFPEAFF
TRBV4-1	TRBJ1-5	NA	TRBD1	CASSQGVAGGLVGEPQHF
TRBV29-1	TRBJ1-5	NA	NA	CSGAYDSNQPQHF
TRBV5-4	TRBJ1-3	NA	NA	CASSLRTGGSGNTIYF
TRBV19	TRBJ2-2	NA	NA	CASRNTGSTGELFF
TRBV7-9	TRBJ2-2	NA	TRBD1	CASSQGDRGRSGELFF
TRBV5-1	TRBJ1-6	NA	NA	CASSLDVDSYNSPLHF
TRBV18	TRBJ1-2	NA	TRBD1	CASSPRDSLNYGYTF
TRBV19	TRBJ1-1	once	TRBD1	CASSYLGQMNTEAFF
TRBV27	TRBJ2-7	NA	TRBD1	CASSIGTEPYEQYF
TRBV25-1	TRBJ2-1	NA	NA	CASSAKQVPRYNEQFF
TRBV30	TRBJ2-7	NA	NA	CAWRNGGSYEQYF